This T cell receptor (beta chain) is drawn from a study of T cells in Graves' hyperthyroidism and ophthalmopathy. Overall study results and limits: Among clonotypes expanded in thyroid above 0.001, most were also found in blood. A median roughly 6.6 months before onset, the model predicted ophthalmopathy.

It was RNA transcripts that yielded the amplified TCR beta CDR3 regions. In the first-round RT-PCR of the TCR CDR3, the HTBI primer set was used. TCRdb processed the multiplex PCR reads anew with MiXCR; each CDR3 protein has one entry. Of fewer than 300,000 distinct CDR3 sequences in the sample, 25% to 30% were seen once. This clonotype occurred many times. The antigen remains unidentified. Uncontrolled infections, other autoimmune diseases, pregnancy or lactation led to exclusion of patients. Fresh 10 ml peripheral blood yielded PBMCs. Specimen: blood. This TCR was recovered from a man aged 35 to 55 with Graves' hyperthyroidism that later progressed to Graves' ophthalmopathy.

The CDR3 protein is CASSHLGGNTGELFF. CDR3 nucleotides: TGTGCCAGCAGTCACCTCGGGGGGAACACCGGGGAGCTGTTTTTT. This chain joins TRBV6-5 and TRBJ2-2, with a tentative D call TRBD2 (6 bases). This CDR3 comprises 15 residues. The germline V gene has CDR1 MNHEY and CDR2 SVGAGI. The V gene lost 5 bases and the J gene lost 1 base, with 11 bases spanning the gap.